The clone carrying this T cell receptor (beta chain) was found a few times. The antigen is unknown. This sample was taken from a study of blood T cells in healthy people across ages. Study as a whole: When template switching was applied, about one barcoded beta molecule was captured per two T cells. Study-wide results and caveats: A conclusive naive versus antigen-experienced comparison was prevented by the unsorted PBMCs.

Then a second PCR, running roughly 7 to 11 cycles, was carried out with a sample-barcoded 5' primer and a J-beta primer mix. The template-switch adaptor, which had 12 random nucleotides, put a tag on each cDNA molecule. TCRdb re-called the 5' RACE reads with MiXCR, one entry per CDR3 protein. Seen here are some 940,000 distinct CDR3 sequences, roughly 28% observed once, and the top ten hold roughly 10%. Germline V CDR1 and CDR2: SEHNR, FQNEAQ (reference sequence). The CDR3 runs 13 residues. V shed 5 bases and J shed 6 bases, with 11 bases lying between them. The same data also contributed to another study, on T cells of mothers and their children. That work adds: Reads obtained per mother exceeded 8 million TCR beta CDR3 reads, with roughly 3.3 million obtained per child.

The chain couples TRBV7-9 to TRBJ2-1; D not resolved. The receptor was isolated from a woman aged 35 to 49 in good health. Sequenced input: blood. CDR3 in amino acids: CASSGIAGNEQFF. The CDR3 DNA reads TGTGCCAGCAGCGGTATAGCAGGCAATGAGCAGTTCTTC.